What follows describes a single T cell receptor (beta chain). This entry is derived from a study of blood T cell repertoires in COVID-19. Study-wide context: Acute and convalescent COVID-19 samples came from the United States, Italy and Spain. Sources were T cells, B-cell-depleted T cells, or PBMCs; the material itself was cDNA or gDNA.

Authors' methods: Amplification with reference gene primers provided the estimates of nucleated cell counts. Clones were sequenced by immunoSEQ multiplex PCR, and TCRdb holds only the in-frame ones, with some missing. D and trimming were read from the DNA, whereas the V and J calls and clone size are those reported in that table. The repertoire holds more than 90,000 clones, with roughly 82% as singletons. CDR1 is SNHLY, CDR2 FYNNEI, per germline. The trim removed 8 bases at V and 0 bases at J, leaving 4 bases unmatched. The CDR3 spans 15 residues. The sequence derives from an older man with acute or convalescent COVID-19. The genes are TRBV2 and TRBJ2-3; 11 bases fit TRBD2. The sample comprised peripheral blood. The CDR3 loop is CASYTSGGSTDTQYF. Here the CDR3 DNA reads TGTGCCAGCTATACTAGCGGGGGTAGCACAGATACGCAGTATTTT. The full variable domain, in which reference TRBV2 and TRBJ2-3 provide the parts outside the CDR3, is EPEVTQTPSHQVTQMGQEVILRCVPISNHLYFYWYRQILGQKVEFLVSFYNNEISEKSEIFDDQFSVERPDGSNFTLKIRSTKLEDSAMYFCASYTSGGSTDTQYFGPGTRLTVL.